This is a list of T cell receptor beta chains from one sample in a study of spatial heterogeneity in lung cancer. Each CDR3 protein gets one entry after TCRdb re-called the 5' RACE reads with MiXCR. The table lists 40,000 to 50,000 distinct CDR3 sequences, roughly 15% of them singletons. The material sequenced was PBMCs, taken at surgery. The source of these receptors is a male donor with early-stage non-small cell lung cancer. The CDR3 runs from the conserved cysteine through the conserved F or W. The D gene is left open where the match is weak. Not all rows give a size; the values are once, few, many and, for expanded clones, a class.

CDR3aa: CASRPPRTGWIETQYF
CDR3nt: TGTGCCAGCAGACCCCCCCGGACAGGGTGGATAGAGACCCAGTACTTC
v_gene: TRBV12-3/TRBV12-4
d_gene: TRBD1
j_gene: TRBJ2-5
abundance: many

CDR3aa: CSAPGDYGYTF
CDR3nt: TGCAGTGCCCCGGGGGACTATGGCTACACCTTC
v_gene: TRBV20-1
d_gene: NA
j_gene: TRBJ1-2
abundance: few

CDR3aa: CASSLDYSGAFF
CDR3nt: TGTGCCAGCAGCTTAGACTATAGCGGGGCGTTCTTC
v_gene: TRBV5-4
d_gene: TRBD2
j_gene: TRBJ2-1
abundance: NA

CDR3aa: CASRSGGAYNEQFF
CDR3nt: TGTGCCAGCAGGAGCGGGGGGGCCTACAATGAGCAGTTCTTC
v_gene: TRBV6-2/TRBV6-3
d_gene: TRBD2
j_gene: TRBJ2-1
abundance: many

CDR3aa: CASRPNIGNTIYF
CDR3nt: TGTGCCAGCAGGCCAAATATCGGAAACACCATATATTTT
v_gene: TRBV7-8
d_gene: NA
j_gene: TRBJ1-3
abundance: many

CDR3aa: CSVAGLETQYF
CDR3nt: TGCAGCGTGGCCGGTCTTGAGACCCAGTACTTC
v_gene: TRBV29-1
d_gene: NA
j_gene: TRBJ2-5
abundance: NA

CDR3aa: CASSQTGDEQYF
CDR3nt: TGTGCCAGCAGTCAGACAGGGGACGAGCAGTACTTC
v_gene: TRBV6-6
d_gene: TRBD1
j_gene: TRBJ2-7
abundance: many

CDR3aa: CASSPGQLSYEQYF
CDR3nt: TGTGCCAGCAGCCCCGGACAGCTATCCTACGAGCAGTACTTC
v_gene: TRBV11-2
d_gene: NA
j_gene: TRBJ2-7
abundance: NA

CDR3aa: CASSLGLDTDTQYF
CDR3nt: TGCGCCAGCAGCTTGGGACTAGACACAGATACGCAGTATTTT
v_gene: TRBV5-1
d_gene: NA
j_gene: TRBJ2-3
abundance: NA

CDR3aa: CASSLGTGAGDTQYF
CDR3nt: TGTGCCAGCAGCTTGGGTACGGGAGCTGGAGATACGCAGTATTTT
v_gene: TRBV11-2
d_gene: NA
j_gene: TRBJ2-3
abundance: many

CDR3aa: CASSQSTNTEAFF
CDR3nt: TGCGCCAGCAGCCAATCGACGAACACTGAAGCTTTCTTT
v_gene: TRBV4-3
d_gene: NA
j_gene: TRBJ1-1
abundance: many

CDR3aa: CASRTHQGSVNTEAFF
CDR3nt: TGTGCCAGCAGAACACACCAGGGGAGTGTGAACACTGAAGCTTTCTTT
v_gene: TRBV6-5
d_gene: NA
j_gene: TRBJ1-1
abundance: NA

CDR3aa: CASRGSVRDRQINEQFF
CDR3nt: TGTGCCAGCAGGGGGTCCGTCCGGGACAGGCAAATCAATGAGCAGTTCTTC
v_gene: TRBV12-3/TRBV12-4
d_gene: TRBD1
j_gene: TRBJ2-1
abundance: NA

CDR3aa: CASSSRALAGGHYEQFF
CDR3nt: TGTGCCAGCAGCTCCAGGGCTCTAGCGGGGGGGCACTATGAGCAGTTCTTC
v_gene: TRBV13
d_gene: TRBD2
j_gene: TRBJ2-1
abundance: few

CDR3aa: CASTATGLVSEQYF
CDR3nt: TGTGCCAGTACCGCTACGGGGTTGGTGTCCGAGCAGTACTTC
v_gene: TRBV19
d_gene: NA
j_gene: TRBJ2-7
abundance: NA

CDR3aa: CASSLGPVAGVNEQFF
CDR3nt: TGTGCCAGCAGCTTAGGACCTGTAGCGGGAGTTAATGAGCAGTTCTTC
v_gene: TRBV7-2
d_gene: TRBD2
j_gene: TRBJ2-1
abundance: few

CDR3aa: CASRKIRPEGADTQYF
CDR3nt: TGTGCCAGCAGGAAAATCCGACCGGAGGGGGCAGATACGCAGTATTTT
v_gene: TRBV6-5
d_gene: NA
j_gene: TRBJ2-3
abundance: few

CDR3aa: CASSSPNGNTIYF
CDR3nt: TGTGCCAGCAGTTCTCCAAACGGAAACACCATATATTTT
v_gene: TRBV6-5
d_gene: NA
j_gene: TRBJ1-3
abundance: many

CDR3aa: CSASGKGLKYEQYF
CDR3nt: TGCAGTGCTAGCGGGAAGGGCTTAAAGTACGAGCAGTACTTC
v_gene: TRBV20-1
d_gene: NA
j_gene: TRBJ2-7
abundance: few

CDR3aa: CASSPGQVYGYTF
CDR3nt: TGTGCCAGCAGCCCCGGACAGGTCTATGGCTACACCTTC
v_gene: TRBV6-6
d_gene: TRBD1
j_gene: TRBJ1-2
abundance: few

CDR3aa: CASSLGSTPGRPQHF
CDR3nt: TGTGCCAGCAGCTTGGGTTCGACCCCGGGACGGCCCCAGCATTTT
v_gene: TRBV5-6
d_gene: NA
j_gene: TRBJ1-5
abundance: NA

CDR3aa: CASSFDSSYGYTF
CDR3nt: TGTGCCAGCAGTTTCGACAGTTCCTATGGCTACACCTTC
v_gene: TRBV6-5
d_gene: NA
j_gene: TRBJ1-2
abundance: NA

CDR3aa: CASSLEGASGYTF
CDR3nt: TGTGCCAGCTCACTGGAGGGGGCATCTGGCTACACCTTC
v_gene: TRBV18
d_gene: TRBD1
j_gene: TRBJ1-2
abundance: NA

CDR3aa: CASSHARQGAPDTQYF
CDR3nt: TGCGCCAGCAGCCACGCGAGACAGGGGGCACCAGATACGCAGTATTTT
v_gene: TRBV5-1
d_gene: TRBD1
j_gene: TRBJ2-3
abundance: NA

CDR3aa: CASSFLADEQFF
CDR3nt: TGTGCCAGCAGCTTTCTAGCGGATGAGCAGTTCTTC
v_gene: TRBV5-8
d_gene: TRBD2
j_gene: TRBJ2-1
abundance: NA

CDR3aa: CASSVDSGRAATGELFF
CDR3nt: TGTGCCAGCAGCGTAGACAGCGGGAGGGCCGCCACCGGGGAGCTGTTTTTT
v_gene: TRBV9
d_gene: TRBD2
j_gene: TRBJ2-2
abundance: NA

CDR3aa: CSARGQVTSYNEQFF
CDR3nt: TGCAGTGCTAGAGGACAGGTCACCTCCTACAATGAGCAGTTCTTC
v_gene: TRBV20-1
d_gene: NA
j_gene: TRBJ2-1
abundance: few

CDR3aa: CASSLGPVNSPLHF
CDR3nt: TGTGCCAGCAGCTTGGGGCCGGTTAATTCACCCCTCCACTTT
v_gene: TRBV5-6
d_gene: NA
j_gene: TRBJ1-6
abundance: NA

CDR3aa: CASSPSTDYGYTF
CDR3nt: TGTGCCAGCAGCCCCTCCACCGACTATGGCTACACCTTC
v_gene: TRBV11-2
d_gene: NA
j_gene: TRBJ1-2
abundance: NA

CDR3aa: CASSLAGITGELFF
CDR3nt: TGTGCCAGCAGCTTGGCCGGAATAACCGGGGAGCTGTTTTTT
v_gene: TRBV5-6
d_gene: NA
j_gene: TRBJ2-2
abundance: NA

CDR3aa: CASRGGGYGYTF
CDR3nt: TGTGCCAGCAGGGGTGGGGGCTATGGCTACACCTTC
v_gene: TRBV27
d_gene: NA
j_gene: TRBJ1-2
abundance: NA

CDR3aa: CASSVTGGDWDGYTF
CDR3nt: TGTGCCAGCAGCGTTACAGGGGGCGATTGGGATGGCTACACCTTC
v_gene: TRBV9
d_gene: TRBD1
j_gene: TRBJ1-2
abundance: few

CDR3aa: CSAHASVESRETQYF
CDR3nt: TGCAGTGCACACGCTTCGGTCGAATCGCGGGAGACCCAGTACTTC
v_gene: TRBV20-1
d_gene: NA
j_gene: TRBJ2-5
abundance: few

CDR3aa: CASSLPWPSGAPRSTDTQYF
CDR3nt: TGCGCCAGCAGCCTTCCCTGGCCTAGCGGGGCCCCCAGGAGCACAGATACGCAGTATTTT
v_gene: TRBV4-1
d_gene: TRBD2
j_gene: TRBJ2-3
abundance: NA

CDR3aa: CASSSPLNLWVTGELFF
CDR3nt: TGTGCCAGCAGTTCCCCCCTTAATCTGTGGGTCACCGGGGAGCTGTTTTTT
v_gene: TRBV27
d_gene: NA
j_gene: TRBJ2-2
abundance: NA

CDR3aa: CASSRILAGGFKETQYF
CDR3nt: TGTGCCAGCAGCCGGATACTAGCGGGAGGTTTCAAAGAGACCCAGTACTTC
v_gene: TRBV14
d_gene: TRBD2
j_gene: TRBJ2-5
abundance: many

CDR3aa: CASSEATHCTF
CDR3nt: TGTGCCAGCAGTGAAGCAACTCATTGCACCTTC
v_gene: TRBV2
d_gene: NA
j_gene: TRBJ1-2
abundance: NA

CDR3aa: CASSLASGKVQETQYF
CDR3nt: TGTGCCAGCAGTTTAGCTAGCGGGAAAGTCCAAGAGACCCAGTACTTC
v_gene: TRBV28
d_gene: TRBD2
j_gene: TRBJ2-5
abundance: few

CDR3aa: CASSVGPATNEKLFF
CDR3nt: TGTGCCAGCAGCGTAGGACCTGCGACTAATGAAAAACTGTTTTTT
v_gene: TRBV6-5
d_gene: NA
j_gene: TRBJ1-4
abundance: few

CDR3aa: CASISGTGLETQYF
CDR3nt: TGTGCCAGCATTTCCGGGACAGGGTTAGAGACCCAGTACTTC
v_gene: TRBV6-1
d_gene: TRBD1
j_gene: TRBJ2-5
abundance: few